The rows below give T cell receptor beta chains drawn from one sample of a study of cytomegalovirus exposure and HLA in healthy donors. Profiling relied on immunoSEQ multiplex PCR, and the TCRdb table lists in-frame clones only, not all of them. The sample records about 120,000 clones, over 9.5% being singletons. The specimen sequenced was PBMCs. These receptors were taken from a woman aged 18-29 years in good health and CMV-seropositive. The CDR3 runs from the conserved cysteine through the conserved F or W. Each record gives: D gene, V gene, J gene, clone size, CDR3 protein, CDR3 DNA. The D gene is left open where the match is weak. A row's size may be missing; if present it is once, few, many or a size class.

d_call: -; v_call: TRBV2; j_call: TRBJ2-3; clone_size: few; cdr3_aa: CASRPSGTSTDTQYF; cdr3_nt: TGTGCCAGCAGACCAAGCGGAACTAGCACAGATACGCAGTATTTT
d_call: -; v_call: TRBV10-3; j_call: TRBJ2-7; clone_size: many; cdr3_aa: CATTPGLIYEQYF; cdr3_nt: TGTGCCACCACACCGGGACTCATATACGAGCAGTACTTC
d_call: TRBD2; v_call: TRBV29-1; j_call: TRBJ2-7; clone_size: -; cdr3_aa: CSVEGTGLAGSYEQYF; cdr3_nt: TGCAGCGTAGAAGGAACAGGACTAGCGGGATCCTACGAGCAGTACTTC
d_call: -; v_call: TRBV6-4; j_call: TRBJ2-2; clone_size: -; cdr3_aa: CASSELVDGAGELFF; cdr3_nt: TGTGCCAGCAGTGAACTTGTGGATGGAGCCGGGGAGCTGTTTTTT
d_call: -; v_call: TRBV30; j_call: TRBJ2-1; clone_size: -; cdr3_aa: CAWGRGEQFF; cdr3_nt: TGTGCCTGGGGACGGGGTGAGCAGTTCTTC
d_call: -; v_call: TRBV6-5; j_call: TRBJ2-3; clone_size: -; cdr3_aa: CASSYSLATDTQYF; cdr3_nt: TGTGCCAGCAGTTACTCGCTAGCAACAGATACGCAGTATTTT
d_call: -; v_call: TRBV5-6; j_call: TRBJ2-7; clone_size: few; cdr3_aa: CASSFNLGGYEQYF; cdr3_nt: TGTGCCAGCAGCTTTAACCTAGGTGGGTACGAGCAGTACTTC
d_call: TRBD2; v_call: TRBV13; j_call: TRBJ2-3; clone_size: -; cdr3_aa: CATGLAGGETQYF; cdr3_nt: TGTGCCACCGGACTAGCGGGAGGAGAGACGCAGTATTTT
d_call: -; v_call: TRBV6-1; j_call: TRBJ2-3; clone_size: -; cdr3_aa: CASSSRQYSTDTQYF; cdr3_nt: TGTGCCAGCAGTTCACGACAATATAGCACAGATACGCAGTATTTT
d_call: -; v_call: TRBV30; j_call: TRBJ1-1; clone_size: -; cdr3_aa: CAWITRMNTEAFF; cdr3_nt: TGTGCCTGGATTACGAGAATGAACACTGAAGCTTTCTTT
d_call: -; v_call: TRBV30; j_call: TRBJ2-7; clone_size: -; cdr3_aa: CAWSRAAVEQYF; cdr3_nt: TGTGCCTGGAGTAGGGCAGCGGTCGAGCAGTACTTC
d_call: -; v_call: TRBV28; j_call: TRBJ2-7; clone_size: -; cdr3_aa: CASTLEVPGTLTYEQYF; cdr3_nt: TGTGCCAGCACCCTTGAGGTCCCCGGGACATTGACCTACGAGCAGTACTTC
d_call: TRBD1; v_call: TRBV9; j_call: TRBJ1-2; clone_size: few; cdr3_aa: CASSPQGNYGYTF; cdr3_nt: TGTGCCAGCAGCCCACAGGGGAACTATGGCTACACCTTC
d_call: TRBD1; v_call: TRBV2; j_call: TRBJ2-7; clone_size: few; cdr3_aa: CASSQGGQGLYEQYF; cdr3_nt: TGTGCCAGCAGTCAAGGGGGACAGGGACTATACGAGCAGTACTTC
d_call: -; v_call: TRBV7-9; j_call: TRBJ2-3; clone_size: few; cdr3_aa: CASSFESTDTQYF; cdr3_nt: TGTGCCAGCAGCTTCGAGAGCACAGATACGCAGTATTTT
d_call: TRBD2; v_call: TRBV19; j_call: TRBJ2-7; clone_size: -; cdr3_aa: CAPIGASGTYEQYF; cdr3_nt: TGTGCCCCCATCGGGGCTAGCGGAACTTACGAGCAGTACTTC
d_call: TRBD1; v_call: TRBV28; j_call: TRBJ1-5; clone_size: -; cdr3_aa: CASRDPGQGALKPQHF; cdr3_nt: TGTGCCAGCAGGGACCCGGGACAGGGGGCGCTTAAGCCCCAGCATTTT
d_call: -; v_call: TRBV27; j_call: TRBJ2-3; clone_size: few; cdr3_aa: CASSTAGADTQYF; cdr3_nt: TGTGCCAGCAGTACAGCAGGGGCAGATACGCAGTATTTT
d_call: TRBD1; v_call: TRBV11-2; j_call: TRBJ1-2; clone_size: -; cdr3_aa: CASSPRTGDGYTF; cdr3_nt: TGTGCCAGCAGCCCAAGGACAGGGGACGGCTACACCTTC